The 3 T cell receptor beta chains given below trace back to one sample, sequenced in a study of TIL therapy for anti-PD-1-resistant metastatic lung cancer. This was the immunoSEQ v3 assay. Measured with immunoSEQ multiplex PCR; TCRdb has only the in-frame clones, and not every one. The sample carries roughly 6,000 clones, approximately 71% recorded once. Specified time point: pre-treatment sample, taken before nivolumab and TIL therapy. Pleural nodules or supraclavicular lymph nodes made up most of the excised metastases sampled. The input for sequencing was tumor tissue, taken at baseline. These receptors came from a person aged 25-85 years with non-small cell lung cancer.

V and J are TRBV6-5 and TRBJ2-7; 9 nucleotides line up with TRBD2. CDR3 size: 15 residues. The germline V gene encodes CDR1 MNHEY and CDR2 SVGAGI. The trim removed 6 bases at V and 5 bases at J, leaving 11 bases unmatched. CDR3 residues: CASRVLREGVNEQYF. In DNA form, the CDR3 reads TGTGCCAGCAGGGTCTTGCGGGAGGGCGTCAACGAGCAGTACTTC.

J is TRBJ1-4 and V is TRBV30, with a possible D match to TRBD1 (6 bases). Germline loops: CDR1 GTSNPN, CDR2 SVGIG (reference sequence). The V end was cut by 0 bases, the J end by 5 bases, with 10 bases between. The CDR3 length is 14 residues. The CDR3 DNA reads as TGTGCCTGGAGTGTAGGGGGGAGGAATGAAAAACTGTTTTTT. Translation gives CAWSVGGRNEKLFF.

This rearrangement joins TRBV6-1 to TRBJ1-1, with unresolved D. Per the germline V gene, CDR1 is MNHNS and CDR2 is SASEGT. Trimming shortened V by 1 base and J by 7 bases, and 10 bases separated the two germline ends. The CDR3 length is 13 residues. The CDR3 is CASSEEGFSEAFF. CDR3 coding DNA: TGTGCCAGCAGTGAAGAAGGCTTCAGTGAAGCTTTCTTT.